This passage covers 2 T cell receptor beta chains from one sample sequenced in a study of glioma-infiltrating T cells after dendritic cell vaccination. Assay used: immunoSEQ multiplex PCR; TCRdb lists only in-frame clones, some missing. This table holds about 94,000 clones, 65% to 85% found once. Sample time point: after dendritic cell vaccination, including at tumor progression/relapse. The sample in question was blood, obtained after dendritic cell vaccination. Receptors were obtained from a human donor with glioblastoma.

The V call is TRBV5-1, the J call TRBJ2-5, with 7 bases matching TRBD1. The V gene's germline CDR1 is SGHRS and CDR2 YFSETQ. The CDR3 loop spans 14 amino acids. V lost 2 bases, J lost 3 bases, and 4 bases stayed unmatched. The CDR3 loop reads CASSFDRVEETQYF. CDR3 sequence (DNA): TGCGCCAGCAGCTTTGACAGGGTTGAAGAGACCCAGTACTTC. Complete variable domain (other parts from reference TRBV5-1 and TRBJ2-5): KAGVTQTPRYLIKTRGQQVTLSCSPISGHRSVSWYQQTPGQGLQFLFEYFSETQRNKGNFPGRFSGRQFSNSRSEMNVSTLELGDSALYLCASSFDRVEETQYFGPGTRLLVL.

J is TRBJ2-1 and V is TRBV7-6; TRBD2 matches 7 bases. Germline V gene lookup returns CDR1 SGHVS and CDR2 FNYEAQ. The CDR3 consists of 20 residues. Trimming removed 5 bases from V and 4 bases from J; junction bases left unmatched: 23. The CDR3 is CASSPLRGRDPVLGYNEQFF. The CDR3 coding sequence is TGTGCCAGCAGCCCCCTAAGAGGGAGGGACCCCGTACTTGGGTACAATGAGCAGTTCTTC. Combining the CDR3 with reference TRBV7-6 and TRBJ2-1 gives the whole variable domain GAGVSQSPRYKVTKRGQDVALRCDPISGHVSLYWYRQALGQGPEFLTYFNYEAQQDKSGLPNDRFSAERPEGSISTLTIQRTEQRDSAMYRCASSPLRGRDPVLGYNEQFFGPGTRLTVL.